This T cell receptor (beta chain) is from a study of blood T cells in healthy people across ages. Next came a second PCR, run for about 7 to 12 cycles, which used a sample-barcoded 5' primer along with a J-beta primer mix. Each of the cDNA molecules was tagged by a template-switch adaptor with 12 random nucleotides. MiXCR was run by TCRdb on the 5' RACE reads, yielding one entry per CDR3 protein. The sample holds under 2,000,000 distinct CDR3 sequences, roughly 52% seen once. Study results and limitations: Diversity estimates from one million T cells were considered underestimates.

This clonotype has a handful of counts. What it recognizes is unknown. This CDR3 has 17 residues. The germline V gene has CDR1 LGHNA and CDR2 YNFKEQ. J gave up 1 base and V 3 bases, and 8 bases lay outside the gene matches. Sequenced input: blood. The J gene is TRBJ2-5, the V gene TRBV4-2, with 10 bases fitting TRBD2. This receptor was obtained from a woman aged 35 to 49 in good health. CDR3 residues: CASSQRTSGITQETQYF. CDR3 DNA sequence: TGTGCCAGCAGCCAGCGGACTAGCGGCATTACCCAAGAGACCCAGTACTTC.